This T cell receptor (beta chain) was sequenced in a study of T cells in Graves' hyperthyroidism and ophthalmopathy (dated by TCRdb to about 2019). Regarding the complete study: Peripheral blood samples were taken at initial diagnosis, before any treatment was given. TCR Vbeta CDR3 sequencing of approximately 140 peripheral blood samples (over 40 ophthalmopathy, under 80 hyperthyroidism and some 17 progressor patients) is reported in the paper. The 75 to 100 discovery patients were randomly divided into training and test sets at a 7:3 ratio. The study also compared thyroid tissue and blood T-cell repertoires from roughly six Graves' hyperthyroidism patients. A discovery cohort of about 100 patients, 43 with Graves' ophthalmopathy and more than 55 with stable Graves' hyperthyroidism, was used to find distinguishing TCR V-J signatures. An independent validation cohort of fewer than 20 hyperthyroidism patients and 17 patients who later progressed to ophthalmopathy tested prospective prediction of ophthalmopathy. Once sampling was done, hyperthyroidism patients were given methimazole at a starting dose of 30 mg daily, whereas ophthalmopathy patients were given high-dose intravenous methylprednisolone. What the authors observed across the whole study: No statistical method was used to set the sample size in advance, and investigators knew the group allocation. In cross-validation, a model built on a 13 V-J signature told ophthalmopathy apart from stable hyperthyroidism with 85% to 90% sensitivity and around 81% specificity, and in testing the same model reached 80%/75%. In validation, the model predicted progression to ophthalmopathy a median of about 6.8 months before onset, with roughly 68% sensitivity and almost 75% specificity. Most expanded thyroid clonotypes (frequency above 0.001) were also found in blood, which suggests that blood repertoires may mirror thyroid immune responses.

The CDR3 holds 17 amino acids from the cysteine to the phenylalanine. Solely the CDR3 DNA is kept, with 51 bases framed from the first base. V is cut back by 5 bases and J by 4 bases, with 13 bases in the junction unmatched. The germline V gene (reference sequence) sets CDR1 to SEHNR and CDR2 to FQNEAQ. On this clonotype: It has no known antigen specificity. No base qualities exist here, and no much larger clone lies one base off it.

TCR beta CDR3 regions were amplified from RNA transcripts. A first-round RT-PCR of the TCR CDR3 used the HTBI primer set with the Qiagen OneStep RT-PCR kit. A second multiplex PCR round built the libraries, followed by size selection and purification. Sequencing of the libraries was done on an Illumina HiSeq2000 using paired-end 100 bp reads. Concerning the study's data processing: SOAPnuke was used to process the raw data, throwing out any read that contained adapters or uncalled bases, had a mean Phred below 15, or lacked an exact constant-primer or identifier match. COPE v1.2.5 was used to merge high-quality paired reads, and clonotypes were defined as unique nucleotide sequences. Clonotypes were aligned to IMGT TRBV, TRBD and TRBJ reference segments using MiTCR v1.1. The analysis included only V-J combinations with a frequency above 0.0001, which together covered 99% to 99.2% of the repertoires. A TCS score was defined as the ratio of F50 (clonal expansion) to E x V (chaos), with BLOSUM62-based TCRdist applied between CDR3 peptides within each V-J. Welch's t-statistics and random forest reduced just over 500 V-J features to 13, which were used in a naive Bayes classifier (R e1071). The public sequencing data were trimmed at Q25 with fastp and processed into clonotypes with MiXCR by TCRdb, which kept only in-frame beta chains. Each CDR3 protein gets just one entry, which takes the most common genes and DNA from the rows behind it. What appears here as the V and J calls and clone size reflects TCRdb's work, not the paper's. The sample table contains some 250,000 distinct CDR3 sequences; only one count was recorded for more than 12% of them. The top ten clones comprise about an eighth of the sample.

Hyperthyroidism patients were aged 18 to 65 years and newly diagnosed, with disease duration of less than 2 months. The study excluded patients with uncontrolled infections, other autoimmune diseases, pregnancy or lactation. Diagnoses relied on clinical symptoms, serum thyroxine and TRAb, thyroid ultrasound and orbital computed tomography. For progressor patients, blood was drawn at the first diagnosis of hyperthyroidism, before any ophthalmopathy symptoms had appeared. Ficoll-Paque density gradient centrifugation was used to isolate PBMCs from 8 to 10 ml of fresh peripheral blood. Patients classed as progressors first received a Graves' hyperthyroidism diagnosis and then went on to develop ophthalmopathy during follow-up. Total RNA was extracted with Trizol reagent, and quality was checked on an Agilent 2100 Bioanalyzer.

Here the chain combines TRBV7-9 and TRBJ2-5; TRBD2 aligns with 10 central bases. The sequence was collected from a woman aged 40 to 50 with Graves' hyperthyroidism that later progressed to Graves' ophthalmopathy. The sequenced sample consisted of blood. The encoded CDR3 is CASSPTTSGITSETQYF. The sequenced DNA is TGTGCCAGCAGCCCCACAACTAGCGGGATAACCTCAGAGACCCAGTACTTC.